The 20 T cell receptor beta chains below all came from one sample that was sequenced in a study of T-cell memory formation after mild COVID-19. MiXCR, applied by TCRdb to the 5' RACE reads, yields one record per CDR3 protein. The table records more than 35,000 distinct CDR3 sequences, about 6.1% of them present only once. Specimen: PBMCs or a T cell subset sorted from them (not recorded which). These receptors were collected from an adult who had mild COVID-19 (a few samples of this study predate the infection). Cell type and time point are not known.

In its sample, this clonotype is medium-sized. The gene calls are TRBV12-3 or TRBV12-4 and TRBJ2-3, with D unresolved. With 2 bases removed from V and 1 base from J, the gap between germline ends came to 7 bases. CDR3 length: 14 amino acids. CDR3 sequence: CASSLRMGTDTQYF. In DNA form, the CDR3 reads TGTGCCAGCAGTTTACGTATGGGCACAGATACGCAGTATTTT.

This clonotype was observed many times. The chain employs TRBV5-1 and TRBJ2-1; tentative D call: TRBD2 (7 bases). CDR1 and CDR2 from the germline V gene are SGHRS and YFSETQ. V lost 5 bases and J lost 7, with 22 bases in between. This CDR3 is built from 16 residues. The CDR3 here is CASSPRGGGSSNEQFF. CDR3 in DNA: TGCGCCAGCAGTCCCCGAGGGGGGGGATCATCAAATGAGCAGTTCTTC.

The chain is built from TRBV12-3 or TRBV12-4 and TRBJ1-2; no clear D. V lost 5 bases, J lost 4 bases, and 11 bases lay in between. The CDR3 covers 13 residues. The CDR3 region is CASSPHGSYGYTF. CDR3 nucleotide sequence: TGTGCCAGCAGTCCACATGGATCCTATGGCTACACCTTC.

This chain links TRBV6-5 with TRBJ2-7; D possibly uses TRBD1 or TRBD2 (6 bases each). Germline CDR1 and CDR2: MNHEY and SVGAGI. The CDR3 runs 17 residues. V was trimmed by 5 bases and J by 2 bases, leaving 22 bases between them. The CDR3 loop reads CASSPSPRKGGTYEQYF. The CDR3 coding sequence is TGTGCCAGCAGTCCGTCTCCGAGGAAGGGGGGCACCTACGAGCAGTACTTC.

This clonotype has only a few counts. The gene calls are TRBV14 and TRBJ1-1; weak D call: TRBD1 (6 bases). This CDR3 has 17 amino acids. The ends were cut back, 3 bases at V and 1 base at J, with 18 bases in the middle. Germline values: CDR1 SGHDN, CDR2 FVKESK. The CDR3 bases are TGTGCCAGCAGCCACCCCCTAGGGGGTCTGAGGAACACTGAAGCTTTCTTT. This translates into CASSHPLGGLRNTEAFF.

This clonotype occurred many times. The genes are TRBV27 and TRBJ2-7, with 10 bases fitting TRBD2. The ends lost 6 bases at V and 2 bases at J; junction bases unmatched: 4. The CDR3 extends over 14 amino acids. Germline CDR1 is MNHEY and CDR2 is SMNVEV (reference sequence). CDR3 sequence (DNA): TGTGCCAGCAGCCAGCGGGAGGGACCCTACGAGCAGTACTTC. Its protein is CASSQREGPYEQYF.

The chain couples TRBV27 to TRBJ2-3; 9 bases line up with TRBD1. Germline V gene data show CDR1 as MNHEY and CDR2 as SMNVEV (reference sequence). This CDR3 comprises 16 residues. V dropped 4 bases and J dropped 3; count of bases not matched to a gene: 8. The chain's CDR3 is CASSWGTGRATDTQYF. CDR3 DNA: TGTGCCAGCAGTTGGGGGACAGGGAGAGCAACAGATACGCAGTATTTT.

This clonotype was found a few times. The CDR3 loop is CASSQERAGVNEQFF. Here the CDR3 DNA reads TGTGCCAGCAGCCAAGAGAGGGCAGGGGTTAATGAGCAGTTCTTC. V gene TRBV3-1 combines with J gene TRBJ2-1; maybe TRBD1 (6 bases). The length of the CDR3 is 15 residues. CDR1 is LGHDT, CDR2 YNNKEL, per germline (reference sequence). V gave up 0 bases and J gave up 7 bases, with 13 bases separating them.

This clonotype was observed at least ten times. J is TRBJ2-1 and V is TRBV7-9; unclear D gene. Germline CDR1 and CDR2: SEHNR and FQNEAQ (reference sequence). V was pared by 1 base and J by 4 bases, with 2 bases between. The CDR3 runs to 12 residues. As DNA, the CDR3 is TGTGCCAGCAGCTTAGGGTACAATGAGCAGTTCTTC. It is translated as CASSLGYNEQFF.

This clonotype was found many times. The gene calls are TRBV7-9 and TRBJ1-3, with 8 bases aligning to TRBD1. The trim removed 4 bases at V and 4 bases at J, leaving 12 bases unmatched. The CDR3 is 17 amino acids. CDR1 and CDR2 from the germline V gene are SEHNR and FQNEAQ (reference sequence). CDR3: CASSSPGQGRTGNTIYF. Here the CDR3 DNA reads TGTGCCAGCAGCTCACCTGGACAGGGCAGGACCGGAAACACCATATATTTT.

This clonotype was counted many times. This sequence joins TRBV5-5 and TRBJ1-1, with TRBD1 identical over 7 bases. Germline CDR1 SGHKS, CDR2 YYEKEE (reference sequence). The CDR3 contains 13 residues. Trimming at V came to 4 bases and at J to 6 bases, leaving 6 bases not matched to a gene. CDR3 in amino acids: CASSRTTGAEAFF. In nucleotides, the CDR3 is TGTGCCAGCAGCCGCACAACAGGGGCTGAAGCTTTCTTT.

This clonotype was seen only a few times. The J gene is TRBJ2-7, the V gene TRBV28, with D perhaps matching TRBD2 (5 bases). Deletions cut 4 bases from V and 4 bases from J, with 14 bases between. The CDR3 totals 14 residues. The germline V gene encodes CDR1 MDHEN and CDR2 SYDVKM. The CDR3 here is CASSSLTPGYEQYF. CDR3 in DNA: TGTGCCAGCAGTTCCCTGACCCCGGGATACGAGCAGTACTTC.

This clonotype was detected many times. V is TRBV12-3 or TRBV12-4 and J is TRBJ1-2; TRBD1 matches 10 bases. Trimming cost V 5 bases and J 8 bases; bases outside gene matches: 8. The CDR3 is 14 amino acids. CDR3 residues: CASSPDRGYGGYTF. For the CDR3, the DNA is TGTGCCAGCAGTCCGGACAGGGGGTACGGAGGCTACACCTTC.

This clonotype is a singleton in its sample. CDR3 in amino acids: CASSRNEGTQYF. In DNA, the CDR3 is TGTGCCAGCAGCCGGAACGAGGGGACCCAGTACTTC. V and J are TRBV12-3 or TRBV12-4 and TRBJ2-5; possibly TRBD2 for D (5 bases). The CDR3 loop spans 12 amino acids. V lost 6 bases to trimming and J lost 7 bases, with 12 bases between them.

This clonotype has more than one count but fewer than ten. The chain couples TRBV6-5 to TRBJ1-2; TRBD1 aligns across 7 bases. This CDR3 contains 12 residues. Germline V gene data show CDR1 as MNHEY and CDR2 as SVGAGI. The J segment lost 4 bases and the V segment lost 7 bases, leaving 3 bases of the junction unmatched. The CDR3 sequence is CASTTGAYGYTF. CDR3 DNA: TGTGCCAGCACCACAGGGGCCTATGGCTACACCTTC.

This clonotype was seen ten or more times. This rearrangement joins TRBV20-1 to TRBJ1-3; D is ambiguous. V lost 5 bases to trimming and J lost 2 bases, with 7 bases between them. Germline lookup yields CDR1 DFQATT and CDR2 SNEGSKA (reference sequence). The CDR3 has 12 amino acids. CDR3 sequence (DNA): TGCAGTGCTCGATCGGCTGGAAACACCATATATTTT. Translating gives CSARSAGNTIYF.

This clonotype came up a few times. This chain connects TRBV12-3 or TRBV12-4 to TRBJ1-2; maybe TRBD1 (5 bases). V lost 7 bases and J 4 bases, leaving 16 bases between the germline ends. This CDR3 region has 14 residues. The CDR3 DNA sequence: TGTGCCAGCACCCCAGGGTCCAGCCTCTATGGCTACACCTTC. This translates into CASTPGSSLYGYTF.

A few counts support this clonotype. V is TRBV7-9 and J is TRBJ1-6; 10 bases fit TRBD1. The CDR3 sequence is 13 residues long. The trim removed 7 bases at V and 8 bases at J, leaving 2 bases unmatched. Germline V gene data show CDR1 as SEHNR and CDR2 as FQNEAQ (reference sequence). DNA for the CDR3: TGTGCCAGCATGGGACAGGGGTATTCACCCCTCCACTTT. This encodes CASMGQGYSPLHF.

This clonotype has more than one count but fewer than ten. The rearrangement links TRBV30 to TRBJ1-6; a weak D match, TRBD1 (5 bases). The CDR3 is 14 residues long. Trimming took 0 bases from V and 7 from J, leaving 10 bases between them. Germline CDR1 and CDR2: GTSNPN and SVGIG (reference sequence). The CDR3 protein is CAWSVLWGNSPLHF. The DNA for the CDR3 is TGTGCCTGGAGTGTACTATGGGGGAATTCACCCCTCCACTTT.

This chain connects TRBV4-3 to TRBJ2-7; 11 nucleotides match TRBD1. The length of the CDR3 is 14 residues. The J segment lost 6 bases and the V segment lost 0 bases, leaving 1 base of the junction unmatched. Germline V gene lookup returns CDR1 LGHNA and CDR2 YSLEER. CDR3 amino acids: CASSQEGQGGEQYF. For the CDR3, the DNA is TGCGCCAGCAGCCAAGAGGGACAGGGGGGCGAGCAGTACTTC.